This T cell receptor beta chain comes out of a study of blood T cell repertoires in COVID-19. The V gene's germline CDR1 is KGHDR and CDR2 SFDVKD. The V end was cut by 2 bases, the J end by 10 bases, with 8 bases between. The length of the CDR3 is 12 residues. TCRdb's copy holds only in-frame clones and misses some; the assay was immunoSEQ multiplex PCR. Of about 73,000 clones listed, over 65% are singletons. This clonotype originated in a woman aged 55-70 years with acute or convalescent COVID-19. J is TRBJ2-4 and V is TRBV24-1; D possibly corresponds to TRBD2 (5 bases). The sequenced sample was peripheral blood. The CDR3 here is CATSDSGRIQYF. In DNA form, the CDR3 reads TGTGCCACCAGTGATTCTGGGAGAATTCAGTACTTC.